One and the same sample provided the 6 T cell receptor beta chains below, sequenced in a study of cytomegalovirus exposure and HLA in healthy donors. The PCR used 60 Vbeta and 13 Jbeta primers. Profiling relied on immunoSEQ multiplex PCR, and the TCRdb table lists in-frame clones only, not all of them. The top ten clones hold about 2% of a sample with 150,000 to 200,000 clones, around 78% of them seen once. Sequencing was performed on PBMCs. The receptors shown here come from a woman aged 25 to 39 in good health and CMV-seropositive.

Written as DNA, the CDR3 is TGTGCCAGCAGTGATACAGGGCAAGAGACCCAGTACTTC. Translation gives CASSDTGQETQYF. J is TRBJ2-5 and V is TRBV6-5; D possibly corresponds to TRBD1 (6 bases). Germline values: CDR1 MNHEY, CDR2 SVGAGI. This CDR3 contains 13 residues. V was pared by 5 bases and J by 2 bases, with 9 bases between.

This clone was observed a single time. The chain has TRBV10-3 and TRBJ2-7; 13 bases match TRBD2. Losses at the gene ends were 6 bases for V and 7 bases for J; bases not matched to a gene: 9. The germline gives CDR1 ENHRY, CDR2 SYGVKD. The CDR3 contains 15 residues. The CDR3 sequence: CAIRGLAGVVGEQYF. The CDR3 DNA sequence: TGTGCCATCAGAGGACTAGCGGGAGTTGTAGGGGAGCAGTACTTC.

The rearrangement uses TRBV6-6 and TRBJ1-5; weak D call: TRBD1 (5 bases). The V end lost 2 bases, the J end lost 5 bases, and 10 bases lay between the germline ends. The CDR3 length is 14 residues. Germline CDR1 MNHNY, CDR2 SVGAGI (reference sequence). CDR3 coding DNA: TGTGCCAGCAGTTACGGAGGGGTCGATCAGCCCCAGCATTTT. Translating it yields CASSYGGVDQPQHF.

The rearrangement uses TRBV5-1 and TRBJ1-1, with D perhaps matching TRBD1 (5 bases). The CDR3 sequence is 15 residues long. Looked up from germline, CDR1 is SGHRS and CDR2 is YFSETQ. V lost 4 bases to trimming and J lost 6 bases, with 19 bases between them. The CDR3 is CASSVGRGGSAEAFF. CDR3 DNA sequence: TGCGCCAGCAGCGTGGGGCGGGGGGGGAGCGCTGAAGCTTTCTTT.

The chain links TRBV11-2 to TRBJ2-7; 7 nucleotides agree with TRBD1. CDR1 is SGHAT, CDR2 FQNNGV, per germline. The CDR3 sequence is 14 residues long. V shed 0 bases, J shed 3 bases, and the junction held 2 bases outside the gene matches. The CDR3 loop is CASSLEDRIYEQYF. CDR3 in DNA: TGTGCCAGCAGCTTAGAGGACAGGATCTACGAGCAGTACTTC. The entire variable domain, with the rest obtained from reference TRBV11-2 and TRBJ2-7, is as follows: EAGVAQSPRYKIIEKRQSVAFWCNPISGHATLYWYQQILGQGPKLLIQFQNNGVVDDSQLPKDRFSAERLKGVDSTLKIQPAKLEDSAVYLCASSLEDRIYEQYFGPGTRLTVT.

The chain recombines TRBV29-1 with TRBJ2-5, with 7 bases fitting TRBD2. The CDR3 consists of 12 residues. The germline V gene encodes CDR1 SQVTM and CDR2 ANQGSEA. Trimming took 2 bases from V and 9 from J; bases not matched to a gene: 6. CDR3 bases: TGCAGCGTTGAACAGGGAGGGGAGGCCCAGTACTTC. Translation: CSVEQGGEAQYF.